A selection of T cell receptor beta chains follows, all from one sample in a study of cytomegalovirus exposure and HLA in healthy donors. Clones were sequenced by immunoSEQ multiplex PCR, and TCRdb holds only the in-frame ones, with some missing. This table has 73,000 or so clones, roughly four fifths appearing once. Specimen: PBMCs. Receptors originate from a human donor in good health. Both conserved end residues are trimmed from each CDR3.

V gene	J gene	CDR3 protein
TRBV28	TRBJ2-5	ASSLASGGAGETQY
TRBV6-5	TRBJ2-3	ASSSVGGLLDTQY
TRBV7-2	TRBJ2-3	ASSYSGGPGDTQY
TRBV19	TRBJ1-2	ASSRGQSNYGYT
TRBV19	TRBJ1-5	ASTGAGAGIPLSNQPQH
TRBV29-1	TRBJ1-2	SVEDRNGGEYGYT
TRBV2	TRBJ2-5	ASSTTSGGVETQY
TRBV10-3	TRBJ2-7	AISEVAAAYEQY
TRBV28	TRBJ2-4	ASSSSGGSAKNIQY
TRBV5-1	TRBJ2-7	ASSLAGESHEQY
TRBV5-5	TRBJ2-2	ASSLVGEGTGELF
TRBV30	TRBJ2-5	AWSWGGEGYQETQY
TRBV14	TRBJ2-1	ASSGGLAGGNEQF
TRBV9	TRBJ1-3	ASSVDFRGPGNTIY
TRBV5-6	TRBJ1-5	ASSFRAPGISNQPQH
TRBV7-9	TRBJ1-3	ASQQGRDGNTIY
TRBV5-6	TRBJ2-1	ASILRDLVVHEQF
TRBV19	TRBJ2-7	ASSPRRQRYEQY
TRBV28	TRBJ1-2	ASTVAGKPFNYGYP
TRBV6-1	TRBJ2-7	ASSATAYEQY
TRBV2	TRBJ1-4	ASSEARQTNEKLF
TRBV6-1	TRBJ2-3	ASSESSSTPSHTRTDTQY
TRBV30	TRBJ1-2	AWNEGSYGYT
TRBV19	TRBJ1-2	ASRALDRENGYT
TRBV7-2	TRBJ1-1	ASSFGRGSTEAF
TRBV4-1	TRBJ2-3	ASSHLQGAADTQY
TRBV7-2	TRBJ2-7	ASSLEGQGAYEQY
TRBV19	TRBJ2-1	ATARFREGGEQF
TRBV5-4	TRBJ1-1	ASSLRGLALNTEAF
TRBV19	TRBJ1-2	ASTDRTDFYGYT
TRBV7-2	TRBJ1-4	ASSLYGPGEKLF
TRBV5-1	TRBJ2-7	ASSLAQGASYEQY
TRBV6-4	TRBJ1-1	ASSRQGDTEAF
TRBV5-6	TRBJ2-7	ASSEGLRGSYEQY
TRBV30	TRBJ2-1	AWNGGRQF
TRBV5-1	TRBJ2-7	ASSSGVGTGKGEQY
TRBV7-9	TRBJ1-1	ASSLGTVDTEAF
TRBV2	TRBJ1-2	ASSPGQGPAGYT
TRBV28	TRBJ2-3	ATAGVATDTQY
TRBV15	TRBJ1-2	ATSRAGLNYGYT
TRBV5-1	TRBJ2-2	ASKGQGNTGELF
TRBV19	TRBJ2-5	ASSIGGTGAQETQY
TRBV7-9	TRBJ1-1	SSSLDGTETF
TRBV6-4	TRBJ2-2	ASSDRENTGELF
TRBV5-8	TRBJ1-2	ASSRGAYNYGYT
TRBV2	TRBJ1-4	ASTRGRGEKLF